This TCR beta chain was profiled in a study of Ad26.COV2.S vaccination and SARS-CoV-2 variants. This clone showed up just once. The CDR3 consists of 15 residues. CDR1 and CDR2 from the germline V gene are MNHEY and SMNVEV (reference sequence). V dropped 8 bases and J dropped 1 base, with 17 bases sitting between them. Treatment reported: roughly 18 received Ad26.COV2.S at low or high dose, single or two shots; roughly five received placebo; per-sample allocation not given. Collection of samples fell on day 63 after the first vaccine or placebo injection. The method was immunoSEQ multiplex PCR; TCRdb's version includes in-frame clones alone and lacks a portion of them. This sample carries about 480,000 clones, roughly 87% of them seen once, and the ten largest clones take more than 10%.

This specimen was peripheral blood, taken in a trial of Ad26.COV2.S vaccine versus placebo. The receptor was isolated from a person aged 18 to 65 who received the Ad26.COV2.S COVID-19 vaccine or a placebo. The chain is built from TRBV27 and TRBJ2-5, with D perhaps matching TRBD2 (6 bases). The CDR3 DNA reads as TGTGCCAGCCGGGAGAGGGTGTGGGGCCAAGAGACCCAGTACTTC. This translates into CASRERVWGQETQYF.